These 21 T cell receptor beta chains originate from one sample sequenced in a study of regulatory T cells in long-lasting Graves disease. The time point was: newly diagnosed GD, antithyroid drugs for less than 3 months. Extracted PBMC RNA gave rise to the TCR library. CDR3 regions were amplified by Arm-PCR using iRepertoire HTBI primers to build TCR beta libraries. From the multiplex PCR reads, TCRdb called clonotypes with MiXCR, one entry per CDR3 protein. The sample lists roughly 500,000 distinct CDR3 sequences, roughly 14% occurring once. This sample also belongs to another study, concerning T cells in Graves' hyperthyroidism and ophthalmopathy.

Sequencing was performed on peripheral blood mononuclear cells (PBMCs), taken at new diagnosis, from a patient treated with antithyroid drugs. These receptors all come from a man aged 25-45 years with Graves disease.

This clonotype has only a few counts. CDR3: CASSPSTSGRLAEQYF. The CDR3 nucleotides read TGTGCCAGCTCACCATCGACTAGCGGGAGGCTGGCCGAGCAGTACTTC. The rearrangement links TRBV18 to TRBJ2-7; 13 nucleotides match TRBD2. Germline CDR1 is KGHSH and CDR2 is LQKENI. The CDR3 runs 16 residues. Trimming took 2 bases from V and 6 from J; bases not matched to a gene: 7. Variable domain in full (rest from reference TRBV18 and TRBJ2-7): NAGVMQNPRHLVRRRGQEARLRCSPMKGHSHVYWYRQLPEEGLKFMVYLQKENIIDESGMPKERFSAEFPKEGPSILRIQQVVRGDSAAYFCASSPSTSGRLAEQYFGPGTRLTVT.

The genes are TRBV20-1 and TRBJ2-3; 13 bases match TRBD2. Per the germline V gene, CDR1 is DFQATT and CDR2 is SNEGSKA (reference sequence). The CDR3 contains 15 residues. V dropped 6 bases and J dropped 3; count of bases not matched to a gene: 6. The CDR3, as DNA: TGCAGTGCCTCTGGGACTAGCGGGACGACAGATACGCAGTATTTT. Translating gives CSASGTSGTTDTQYF.

This clonotype was detected only a few times. The chain couples TRBV14 to TRBJ2-4, with D perhaps TRBD1 or TRBD2 (5 bases each). Trimming removed 2 bases at V and 1 base at J, with 15 bases between. This CDR3 contains 17 residues. Germline lookup yields CDR1 SGHDN and CDR2 FVKESK. DNA of the CDR3: TGTGCCAGCAGCCAATGGTCGAGGGGTGGGGCCAAAAACATTCAGTACTTC. Translating gives CASSQWSRGGAKNIQYF.

DNA of the CDR3: TGTGCCAGCAGTTTAGGGACTTTGGGGGGCTACACCTTC. Translating it yields CASSLGTLGGYTF. The chain couples TRBV2 to TRBJ1-2, with D maybe TRBD1 (5 bases). V dropped 5 bases and J dropped 8 bases, with 15 bases sitting between them. CDR1 and CDR2 (germline): SNHLY, FYNNEI. The CDR3 has 13 amino acids. The full variable domain, rest sourced from reference TRBV2 and TRBJ1-2, is EPEVTQTPSHQVTQMGQEVILRCVPISNHLYFYWYRQILGQKVEFLVSFYNNEISEKSEIFDDQFSVERPDGSNFTLKIRSTKLEDSAMYFCASSLGTLGGYTFGSGTRLTVV.

The sample holds a few counts of this clonotype. The chain joins TRBV20-1 to TRBJ2-2; the D is unclear. The V gene's germline CDR1 is DFQATT and CDR2 SNEGSKA (reference sequence). V shed 1 base and J shed 3 bases, with 9 bases lying between them. CDR3 length: 14 residues. CDR3 sequence: CSARGPQDTGELFF. Here the CDR3 DNA reads TGCAGTGCTAGAGGGCCCCAGGACACCGGGGAGCTGTTTTTT.

This clonotype has a count of ten or more. The chain couples TRBV12-3 or TRBV12-4 to TRBJ1-5; 7 nucleotides align to TRBD1. Losses at the gene ends were 3 bases for V and 7 bases for J; bases not matched to a gene: 9. The CDR3 contains 15 residues. CDR3 bases: TGTGCCAGCAGTTTGATAGGGACAGTAACCCAGCCCCAGCATTTT. Its translation: CASSLIGTVTQPQHF.

This clonotype was counted at least ten times. The chain joins TRBV15 to TRBJ2-7, with no clear D. V lost 1 base, J lost 6 bases, and 22 bases lay in between. CDR1 LNHNV and CDR2 YYDKDF come from the germline V gene (reference sequence). The CDR3 loop spans 17 amino acids. CDR3 coding DNA: TGTGCCACCAGCAGAGTGTCGCTCAGCTCCAGAGGACGCGAGCAGTACTTC. Encoded protein: CATSRVSLSSRGREQYF.

This clonotype has a handful of counts. The rearrangement joins TRBV9 to TRBJ2-1; tentatively, D is TRBD2 (6 bases). Germline V gene sequence: CDR1 SGDLS, CDR2 YYNGEE. CDR3 length: 15 residues. V was trimmed by 0 bases and J by 11 bases, leaving 18 bases between them. CDR3 bases: TGTGCCAGCAGCGTAGCTACCGGGGAGGCGGAACAGCAGTTCTTC. Protein: CASSVATGEAEQQFF.

There are many counts of this clonotype. The gene calls are TRBV11-2 and TRBJ2-2; D is undetermined. The CDR3 loop spans 13 amino acids. V lost 4 bases, J lost 5 bases, and 8 bases lay in between. CDR1 and CDR2 (germline): SGHAT, FQNNGV. This chain's CDR3 is CASSSPFTGELFF. In DNA form, the CDR3 reads TGTGCCAGCAGCTCCCCGTTTACCGGGGAGCTGTTTTTT.

In this sample, this clonotype turned up a few times. The chain couples TRBV4-2 to TRBJ2-2; 11 bases are shared with TRBD2. Germline V CDR1 and CDR2: LGHNA, YNFKEQ. The CDR3 covers 20 residues. The V gene end was trimmed by 7 bases and the J gene end by 4 bases; junction bases not matched to a gene: 20. CDR3 in amino acids: CASNMENLAGGSSGTGELFF. The CDR3 DNA reads TGTGCCAGCAACATGGAAAATCTAGCGGGAGGTTCGAGTGGCACCGGGGAGCTGTTTTTT.

This clonotype was seen many times. The rearrangement joins TRBV24-1 to TRBJ1-1; D is possibly TRBD1 (6 bases). This CDR3 is 13 amino acids long. Germline assignment: CDR1 KGHDR and CDR2 SFDVKD. The V gene lost 2 bases and the J gene lost 8 bases, with 11 bases spanning the gap. The CDR3 loop is CATSDSIDREAFF. The CDR3 bases are TGTGCCACCAGTGATTCGATTGACAGGGAAGCTTTCTTT.

This clonotype was seen repeatedly, ten times or more. The chain recombines TRBV20-1 with TRBJ1-1; D uncertain. This CDR3 has 14 residues. Germline V gives CDR1 DFQATT, CDR2 SNEGSKA (reference sequence). The germline V and J ends were trimmed by 3 bases and 4 bases, with 15 bases remaining between them. The CDR3 protein is CSASPVSGSTEAFF. CDR3 sequence (DNA): TGCAGTGCTAGTCCCGTCTCCGGGAGCACTGAAGCTTTCTTT.

The table lists this clonotype with a few counts. J is TRBJ2-3 and V is TRBV5-1, with TRBD2 matching 9 bases. The ends lost 0 bases at V and 3 bases at J; junction bases unmatched: 5. This CDR3 region has 16 residues. The germline V gene encodes CDR1 SGHRS and CDR2 YFSETQ. In DNA form, the CDR3 reads TGCGCCAGCAGCTTGGCCTCAGCGGGAGGAACAGATACGCAGTATTTT. It translates to CASSLASAGGTDTQYF.

In DNA form, the CDR3 reads TGTGCCAGCAGCTTAGTAGAGCCGGGAGTACAAGAGACCCAGTACTTC. Its protein is CASSLVEPGVQETQYF. V usage is TRBV13 and J usage is TRBJ2-5, with D possibly being TRBD2 (6 bases). The V end was cut by 1 base, the J end by 2 bases, with 14 bases between. CDR1 is PRHDT, CDR2 FYEKMQ, per germline (reference sequence). The CDR3 is 16 residues long.

Ten or more counts support this clonotype. The V call is TRBV2, the J call TRBJ2-3; D remains ambiguous. Germline values: CDR1 SNHLY, CDR2 FYNNEI. V lost 5 bases to trimming and J lost 2 bases, with 8 bases between them. CDR3 length: 13 residues. Here the CDR3 DNA reads TGTGCCAGCAGTCAAAGGAACACAGATACGCAGTATTTT. It translates to CASSQRNTDTQYF.

The J gene is TRBJ2-2, the V gene TRBV19; no clear D gene. V lost 3 bases, J lost 3 bases, and 5 bases lay in between. The CDR3 runs to 13 residues. Germline CDR1 is LNHDA and CDR2 is SQIVND (reference sequence). CDR3 sequence: CASSMGYTGELFF. DNA for the CDR3: TGTGCCAGTAGTATGGGGTACACCGGGGAGCTGTTTTTT.

The gene calls are TRBV2 and TRBJ2-3; 14 bases match TRBD2. The V and J ends lost 8 bases and 3 bases, in that order; junction bases with no gene match: 7. CDR1 SNHLY and CDR2 FYNNEI come from the germline V gene. The CDR3 sequence is 16 residues long. CDR3 region: CASRLGLAGGTDTQYF. CDR3 DNA sequence: TGTGCCAGCCGGTTAGGACTAGCGGGAGGAACAGATACGCAGTATTTT.

This clonotype turned up a few times. V usage is TRBV5-1 and J usage is TRBJ2-7; 7 bases are shared with TRBD2. V was clipped by 0 bases and J by 6 bases; unmatched bases: 18. Germline values: CDR1 SGHRS, CDR2 YFSETQ. The CDR3 has 18 residues. The CDR3 DNA follows: TGCGCCAGCAGCTTGGAAAATTCAGGACCCGGGAGGTTTACCGAGCAGTACTTC. Amino acids: CASSLENSGPGRFTEQYF.

In this sample, this clonotype turned up a few times. The CDR3 DNA is TGTGCCAGCAGCCCCCGGGACGTAGAAGATACGCAGTATTTT. This codes for CASSPRDVEDTQYF. This chain joins TRBV9 and TRBJ2-3; either TRBD1 or TRBD2 may fit D (5 bases each). Trimming removed 4 bases from V and 5 bases from J, with 14 bases in between. Per the germline V gene, CDR1 is SGDLS and CDR2 is YYNGEE. This CDR3 spans 14 amino acids.

In this sample, this clonotype turned up many times. V gene TRBV5-1 combines with J gene TRBJ2-6; tentatively, D is TRBD1 or TRBD2 (5 bases each). Germline CDR1 is SGHRS and CDR2 is YFSETQ. The CDR3 covers 15 residues. Deletions cut 6 bases from V and 0 bases from J, with 10 bases between. The CDR3 loop reads CASTLGTSGANVLTF. As DNA, the CDR3 is TGCGCCAGCACCCTTGGGACCTCTGGGGCCAACGTCCTGACTTTC. The complete variable domain, with remaining parts taken from reference TRBV5-1 and TRBJ2-6, reads KAGVTQTPRYLIKTRGQQVTLSCSPISGHRSVSWYQQTPGQGLQFLFEYFSETQRNKGNFPGRFSGRQFSNSRSEMNVSTLELGDSALYLCASTLGTSGANVLTFGAGSRLTVL.

This clonotype was seen at least ten times. This rearrangement joins TRBV11-2 to TRBJ2-7; 10 positions agree with TRBD2. In germline, CDR1 is SGHAT, CDR2 FQNNGV. The CDR3 extends over 16 amino acids. Trimming took 1 base from V and 8 from J; bases not matched to a gene: 11. The CDR3 region has the DNA TGTGCCAGCAGCTTAGGGGGTCCTAGCGGGAGTCGGCAGCAGTACTTC. Amino acid sequence: CASSLGGPSGSRQQYF. Together with reference TRBV11-2 and TRBJ2-7, the CDR3 gives the full variable domain: EAGVAQSPRYKIIEKRQSVAFWCNPISGHATLYWYQQILGQGPKLLIQFQNNGVVDDSQLPKDRFSAERLKGVDSTLKIQPAKLEDSAVYLCASSLGGPSGSRQQYFGPGTRLTVT.